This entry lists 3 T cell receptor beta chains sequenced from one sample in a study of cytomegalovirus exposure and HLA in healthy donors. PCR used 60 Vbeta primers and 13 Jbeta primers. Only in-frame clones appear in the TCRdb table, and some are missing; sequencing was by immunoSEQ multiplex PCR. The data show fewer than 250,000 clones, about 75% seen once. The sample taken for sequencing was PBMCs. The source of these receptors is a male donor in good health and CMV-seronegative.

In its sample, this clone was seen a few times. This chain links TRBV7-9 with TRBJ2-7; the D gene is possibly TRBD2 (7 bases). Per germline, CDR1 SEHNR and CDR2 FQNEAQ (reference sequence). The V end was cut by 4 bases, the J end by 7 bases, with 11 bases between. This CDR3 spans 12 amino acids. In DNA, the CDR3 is TGTGCCAGCAGCTCAGAGGGGGGGGAGCAGTACTTC. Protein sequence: CASSSEGGEQYF.

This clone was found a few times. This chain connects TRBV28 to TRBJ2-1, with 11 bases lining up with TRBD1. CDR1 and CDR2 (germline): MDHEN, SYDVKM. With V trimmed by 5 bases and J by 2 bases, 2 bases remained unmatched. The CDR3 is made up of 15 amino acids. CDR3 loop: CASSMGQGAYNEQFF. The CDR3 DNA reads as TGTGCCAGCAGTATGGGACAGGGGGCCTACAATGAGCAGTTCTTC.

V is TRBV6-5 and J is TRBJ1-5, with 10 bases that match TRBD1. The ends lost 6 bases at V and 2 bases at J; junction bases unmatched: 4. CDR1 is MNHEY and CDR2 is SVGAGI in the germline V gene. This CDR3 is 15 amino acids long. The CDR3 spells CASRMDRGGNQPQHF. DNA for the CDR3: TGTGCCAGCAGAATGGACAGGGGGGGCAATCAGCCCCAGCATTTT.